These T cell receptor beta chains were read from a single sample in a study of blood T cell repertoires in COVID-19. Here immunoSEQ multiplex PCR was the method, and the copy in TCRdb shows in-frame clones only, minus some. The data show 300,000 to 400,000 clones, with approximately 86% seen just once and 3.5% to 4.5% held by the top ten. Source material: PBMCs or T cells enriched from blood (not recorded which). The receptors stem from a woman aged 40 to 50 with acute COVID-19. Each CDR3 is given with its conserved first and last residue. The D gene is left open where the match is weak. Where a row states a size, it is once, few, many or the class of an expanded clone; other rows omit it.

D gene	V gene	clone size	J gene	CDR3 DNA	CDR3 protein
-	TRBV14	-	TRBJ1-1	TGTGCCAGCAGCCAGAATATGCGGACTGAAGCTTTCTTT	CASSQNMRTEAFF
TRBD1	TRBV10-3	-	TRBJ2-1	TGTGCCATCAGTGAGTCGGGGGGACAGGGCGACAATGAGCAGTTCTTC	CAISESGGQGDNEQFF
-	TRBV6-1	-	TRBJ1-6	TGTGCCAGCAGTGAACGGGATTCACCCCTCCACTTT	CASSERDSPLHF
TRBD2	TRBV7-6	-	TRBJ2-2	TGTGCCAGCAGCTTAGAAAGACTAGCGGGGGCCGCGGGGACCCCCGGGGAGCTGTTTTTT	CASSLERLAGAAGTPGELFF
-	TRBV5-1	-	TRBJ2-7	TGCGCCAGCAGCCCCCTGACTGGACAAGACTACGAGCAGTACTTC	CASSPLTGQDYEQYF
-	TRBV18	-	TRBJ1-1	TGTGCCAGCTCACCTGTGGGGGGGAACACTGAAGCTTTCTTT	CASSPVGGNTEAFF
-	TRBV5-5	-	TRBJ1-4	TGTGCCAGCAGCTTGGCGGGGTTTAGTGAAAAACTGTTTTTT	CASSLAGFSEKLFF
-	TRBV4-1	-	TRBJ1-2	TGCGCCAGCAGCCAAGATGGGGAGGGCTATGGCTACACCTTC	CASSQDGEGYGYTF
-	TRBV2	-	TRBJ1-6	TGTGCCAGCAGCGTTCTGACAGATGATTCACCCCTCCACTTT	CASSVLTDDSPLHF
TRBD1	TRBV5-1	-	TRBJ2-2	TGCGCCAGCAGCCCCGACAGGGTAATGGCCGGGGAGCTGTTTTTT	CASSPDRVMAGELFF
-	TRBV4-1	-	TRBJ1-1	TGCGCCAGCAGCCAATCTTGGCAGGGTAGAACTGAAGCTTTCTTT	CASSQSWQGRTEAFF
TRBD1	TRBV5-1	-	TRBJ1-2	TGCGCCAGCAGACCGCAGGGGGCGCGTCTAAACTATGGCTACACCTTC	CASRPQGARLNYGYTF
-	TRBV11-3	once	TRBJ1-6	TGTGCCAGCAGCCGTGGCAAGGGGATTGTCGGTTCACCCCTCCACTTT	CASSRGKGIVGSPLHF
TRBD1	TRBV7-9	-	TRBJ1-4	TGTGCCAGCAGCAGAGGACAGGGGCCAACTAATGAAAAACTGTTTTTT	CASSRGQGPTNEKLFF
TRBD1	TRBV5-1	-	TRBJ1-6	TGCGCCAGCAGCTTGGTGGGACAGCGGGGGGCCTATAATTCACCCCTCCACTTT	CASSLVGQRGAYNSPLHF
TRBD2	TRBV10-3	-	TRBJ2-7	TGTGCCATCAGACCCACCGTGATGCGGGAGGACTCCTACGAGCAGTACTTC	CAIRPTVMREDSYEQYF
TRBD2	TRBV7-9	-	TRBJ2-7	TGTGCCAGCAGCTCCGAAAGCGGGAGGCAGTACTTC	CASSSESGRQYF
-	TRBV12-3/TRBV12-4	once	TRBJ1-6	TGTGCCAGCAGTTTCCAGGATGGATCACCCCTCCACTTT	CASSFQDGSPLHF
-	TRBV28	-	TRBJ2-2	TGTGCCAGCAGTTTCGGCCCGGGAAGGATGGGTAACACCGGGGAGCTGTTTTTT	CASSFGPGRMGNTGELFF
-	TRBV29-1	-	TRBJ1-3	TGCAGCGTTGTCGGGGGGCAGAAAGGAAACACCATATATTTT	CSVVGGQKGNTIYF
TRBD1	TRBV5-1	-	TRBJ1-3	TGCGCCAGCAGCTCACGGACAGGGGCTGGAAACACCATATATTTT	CASSSRTGAGNTIYF
TRBD2	TRBV10-3	-	TRBJ2-1	TGTGCCATCAGGGGTGGGTTGGTAGCGGGCCCTCCGCCCCACAATGAGCAGTTCTTC	CAIRGGLVAGPPPHNEQFF
TRBD1	TRBV19	-	TRBJ1-2	TGTGCCAGTAGTTCGGGACAGGGGTTTGGCTACACCTTC	CASSSGQGFGYTF
TRBD1	TRBV28	-	TRBJ1-5	TGTGCCAGCAGTCCTTCCGGGACAGGGGGCTATCAGCCCCAGCATTTT	CASSPSGTGGYQPQHF
TRBD1	TRBV5-4	-	TRBJ1-6	TGTGCCAGCAGCTTGGCTGGGGACAGGAGCTATAATTCACCCCTCCACTTT	CASSLAGDRSYNSPLHF
-	TRBV10-3	once	TRBJ1-2	TGTGCCATCAACGGACTTCGGTCGGGGAGCGGCTACACCTTC	CAINGLRSGSGYTF
-	TRBV2	-	TRBJ2-7	TGTGCCAGCAGTGAGGCGGGGATCGGAGAGTACTTC	CASSEAGIGEYF
-	TRBV5-1	-	TRBJ2-1	TGCGCCAGCAGCTTGGCCGGGGGGCAGGGAGCGGCGGAGCAGTTCTTC	CASSLAGGQGAAEQFF
-	TRBV19	-	TRBJ1-3	TGTGCCAGTAGTATTCGGGACATCTCTGGAAACACCATATATTTT	CASSIRDISGNTIYF
TRBD1	TRBV6-1	-	TRBJ1-3	TGTGCCAGCAGTGCTTCCGGGACAGGGGCTGGAAACACCATATATTTT	CASSASGTGAGNTIYF
-	TRBV11-3	few	TRBJ1-3	TGTGCCAGCAGCTTTTCAACGAGCTCTGGAAACACCATATATTTT	CASSFSTSSGNTIYF
-	TRBV28	-	TRBJ1-2	TGTGCCAGCGGGGAGGGACAAGACTATGGCTACACCTTC	CASGEGQDYGYTF
-	TRBV25-1	-	TRBJ2-7	TGTGCCAGCAGTGAATCAGGGAGGACCTACGAGCAGTACTTC	CASSESGRTYEQYF
-	TRBV7-2	-	TRBJ1-1	TGTGCCAGCAGCCCTCAGGGATCTGAAGCTTTCTTT	CASSPQGSEAFF
-	TRBV28	-	TRBJ1-5	TGTGCCAGCAGCCCTCAACCCGGGACACCCAGGGATCATGGCAATCAGCCCCAGCATTTT	CASSPQPGTPRDHGNQPQHF
-	TRBV7-8	once	TRBJ1-1	TGTGCCAGCAGCTTAGTACGGGGATTGAACACTGAAGCTTTCTTT	CASSLVRGLNTEAFF
-	TRBV7-2	-	TRBJ2-2	TGTGCCAGCAGCTTGTCGGGCACCGGGGAGCTGTTTTTT	CASSLSGTGELFF
TRBD1	TRBV27	-	TRBJ2-7	TGTGCCAGCAGTTTAAGGGACAGGACCTACGAGCAGTACTTC	CASSLRDRTYEQYF
TRBD2	TRBV3-1/TRBV3-2	-	TRBJ2-2	TGTGCCAGCAGCCGATGGGGGAAGTCCGGGACTAGTCCCACCGGGGAGCTGTTTTTT	CASSRWGKSGTSPTGELFF
TRBD1	TRBV20-1	-	TRBJ1-5	TGCAGTGCTATTGACAGGGGGGAGCAGCCCCAGCATTTT	CSAIDRGEQPQHF
TRBD1	TRBV6-1	-	TRBJ2-1	TGTGCCAGCAGTGAAAGGGACAGGGTGCACAATGAGCAGTTCTTC	CASSERDRVHNEQFF